This is a list of T cell receptor beta chains from one sample in a study of blood T cells in healthy people across ages. TCRdb re-derived calls from the 5' RACE reads in MiXCR, one entry per CDR3 protein. The sample has about 930,000 distinct CDR3 sequences; 25% to 30% are singletons. These same records also appear under a second study, on T cells of mothers and their children.

The sample was blood. All receptors come from a woman aged 40-49 years in good health. Each CDR3 is given without its conserved first and last residue. D genes are given only for firm matches.

TRBV5-6,-,ASSLPGEGGDTQY
TRBV5-1,-,ASSWRASTDTQY
TRBV15,-,ATSKRAYEQF
TRBV28,TRBD1,ASTDRGTNGYT
TRBV19,TRBD1,ASSTGQGVYEQY
TRBV10-2,-,ASSEMTDLSSYNSPLH
TRBV20-1,-,SAHLQGANVLT
TRBV28,-,ASREPGRGYEQY
TRBV28,-,ASSLAGPRAQGIYYGYT
TRBV5-1,TRBD2,ASSSRAGDWETQY
TRBV9,-,ASSVVSRSNTEAF
TRBV6-5,TRBD2,ASSYLGLAGGLSWNEQF
TRBV12-3/TRBV12-4,-,ASSFVGARGEKLF
TRBV28,-,ASSPGADPYGYT
TRBV21-1,-,ASSTEGRPSNQPQH
TRBV6-2/TRBV6-3,TRBD1,ASSWGQGLQPPQH
TRBV7-9,-,ASSSPDQPQH
TRBV7-2,-,ASSLPKTANTEAF
TRBV12-5,TRBD2,ASGRGGSDTQY
TRBV7-9,-,ASSSTTGPEEGTEAF
TRBV27,-,ASSSPSNRDNEQF
TRBV4-3,-,ASSQGILGGYEQY
TRBV6-5,-,ASSYSNQGRDGKLF
TRBV12-3/TRBV12-4,TRBD1,ASRPTGGRSYEQY
TRBV2,-,AKRLPNEQF
TRBV7-9,-,ASSLRGSKGYIQY
TRBV29-1,-,SVAQGGQPQH
TRBV3-1,-,ASTLGILSYEQY
TRBV29-1,-,SVVSGMETQY
TRBV5-6,-,ASSLSGMASSSYEQY
TRBV7-2,-,ASSLGLNYEQY
TRBV15,TRBD1,ATSRDPGPTGYGYT
TRBV5-1,-,ASSLQGTTGDTQY
TRBV14,TRBD1,ASSQGTGAFGTQY
TRBV27,TRBD1,ASSSLTGGFLGANVLT
TRBV19,-,ASSIQQSYGYT
TRBV12-3/TRBV12-4,-,ASSPKLGRTVDNEQF
TRBV14,-,ASSQPRGTAYNEQF
TRBV20-1,TRBD2,SAREYYWTSGAGEQEQF
TRBV7-2,TRBD1,ASSLTGGAAEYEQY
TRBV28,-,ASSALPSTGDPWEQY
TRBV3-1,-,ASSRLGVAGTETQY
TRBV7-3,-,ASSSQGGLGEKLF
TRBV7-6,-,ASSAVEGQPQH
TRBV29-1,TRBD2,SVEMRGSSYEQY
TRBV7-9,-,ASSFKQAHNEKLF
TRBV5-1,-,TSSTQTDSIEETQY
TRBV7-2,TRBD1,ASSPGTGRRTYEQY
TRBV6-5,-,ASSPGAPGEKLF